This T cell receptor beta chain was sequenced during a study of blood T cell repertoires in COVID-19. Across the whole study: Whether acute or convalescent, the COVID-19 samples came from the United States, Italy and Spain.

V shed 3 bases and J 13 bases; nucleotides not matched to a gene: 7. This CDR3 has 15 amino acids. Germline V CDR1 and CDR2: MNHEY, SMNVEV (reference sequence). Generated by immunoSEQ multiplex PCR, the TCRdb table keeps only in-frame clones and is missing some. Found here are 150,000 to 160,000 clones, 65% to 90% of them singletons; the top ten hold 9.5% to 13%. The chain combines TRBV27 with TRBJ2-1; 15 positions agree with TRBD2. This TCR derives from a woman aged 55-69 years with COVID-19, enrolled during active disease. What was sequenced was peripheral blood. Here the CDR3 reads CASSFGTSGRMFQFF. For the CDR3, the DNA is TGTGCCAGCAGTTTCGGGACTAGCGGGAGGATGTTCCAGTTCTTC.